A single sample is the source of the 5 T cell receptor beta chains below, sequenced in a study of T-cell reconstitution after alpha-beta-depleted transplantation in children. TCRbeta library preparation incorporated unique molecular identifiers. A single record per CDR3 protein comes from TCRdb applying MiXCR to the PCR reads. This sample has roughly 100,000 distinct CDR3 sequences, with over 6% found just once. Here the sequenced sample was PBMCs, taken before TCRalphabeta/CD19-depleted stem cell transplant. Receptor source: a boy aged 2 to 9 with acute lymphoblastic leukemia, due to receive a stem cell transplant.

This clonotype was counted at least ten times. This chain links TRBV5-1 with TRBJ2-7; D not certain. CDR3 size: 13 residues. The V end was cut by 0 bases, the J end by 3 bases, with 7 bases between. Germline CDR1 is SGHRS and CDR2 is YFSETQ. DNA for the CDR3: TGCGCCAGCAGCTTGGGCCCGGGCTACGAGCAGTACTTC. Translating gives CASSLGPGYEQYF. Full variable domain (missing parts from reference TRBV5-1 and TRBJ2-7): KAGVTQTPRYLIKTRGQQVTLSCSPISGHRSVSWYQQTPGQGLQFLFEYFSETQRNKGNFPGRFSGRQFSNSRSEMNVSTLELGDSALYLCASSLGPGYEQYFGPGTRLTVT.

V and J are TRBV20-1 and TRBJ2-2; possible D gene TRBD1, 6 bases. This CDR3 has 15 amino acids. Germline V gives CDR1 DFQATT, CDR2 SNEGSKA (reference sequence). The CDR3 is CSAHPPGHLTGELFF. The CDR3 DNA follows: TGCAGCGCCCACCCACCGGGACACCTCACCGGGGAGCTGTTTTTT.

This clonotype showed up just a few times. The chain employs TRBV5-6 and TRBJ1-1; 8 bases fit TRBD1. V shed 4 bases, J shed 3 bases, and the junction held 5 bases outside the gene matches. Germline loops: CDR1 SGHDT, CDR2 YYEEEE. This CDR3 comprises 14 residues. CDR3 region: CASSGNRGYTEAFF. The CDR3 region has the DNA TGTGCCAGCAGCGGAAACAGGGGGTACACTGAAGCTTTCTTT. Combining the CDR3 with reference TRBV5-6 and TRBJ1-1 gives the whole variable domain DAGVTQSPTHLIKTRGQQVTLRCSPKSGHDTVSWYQQALGQGPQFIFQYYEEEERQRGNFPDRFSGHQFPNYSSELNVNALLLGDSALYLCASSGNRGYTEAFFGQGTRLTVV.

This clonotype has a count of ten or more. The genes are TRBV20-1 and TRBJ1-4, with 10 positions matching TRBD1. Germline V gene lookup returns CDR1 DFQATT and CDR2 SNEGSKA (reference sequence). The CDR3 has 15 residues. V was pared by 6 bases and J by 11 bases, with 15 bases of the junction left unmatched. CDR3 nucleotide sequence: TGCAGTGCGTCGGCCCCCAGGGACAGGGGTGGTAAACTGTTTTTT. Translation gives CSASAPRDRGGKLFF.

The CDR3 DNA reads TGCAGTGCTAGAGGGGCCTCCGCAACTAATGAAAAACTGTTTTTT. Its protein is CSARGASATNEKLFF. The chain combines TRBV20-1 with TRBJ1-4; D is undetermined. The CDR3 is made up of 15 amino acids. Germline-derived CDR1 and CDR2 are DFQATT and SNEGSKA (reference sequence). The V and J ends lost 1 base and 0 bases respectively, with 9 bases between them.